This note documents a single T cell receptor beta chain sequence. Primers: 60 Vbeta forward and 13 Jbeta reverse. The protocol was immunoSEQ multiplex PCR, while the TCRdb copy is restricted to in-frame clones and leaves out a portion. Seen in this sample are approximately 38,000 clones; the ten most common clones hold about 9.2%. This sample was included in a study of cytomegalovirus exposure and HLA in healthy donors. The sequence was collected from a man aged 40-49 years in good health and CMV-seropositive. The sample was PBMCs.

The CDR3 is CASSPGTRDYEQYF. The CDR3 DNA reads TGTGCCAGCAGCCCCGGGACTAGGGATTACGAGCAGTACTTC. The rearrangement joins TRBV9 to TRBJ2-7; 8 bases line up with TRBD2. CDR1 and CDR2 (germline): SGDLS, YYNGEE. This CDR3 is 14 amino acids long. With 4 bases clipped from V and 4 bases from J, the junction kept 7 bases outside the gene matches.